This TCR beta chain was observed in a study of shared clonotypes between healthy human individuals. Trimming took 4 bases from V and 0 from J, leaving 16 bases between them. Germline values: CDR1 ENHRY, CDR2 SYGVKD. The length of the CDR3 is 16 residues. Per the original methods: Without quality scores, immunoSEQ junctional reads could not be filtered like full-length reads. Data came from immunoSEQ multiplex PCR; TCRdb stores just in-frame clones and leaves some out. V and J calls and clone size come straight from that table; D and trimming were deduced from the DNA. The sample lists a few hundred thousand clones; over 65% were seen once. As concerns this clone: The antigen is not known.

General observations from the study: Collection of samples was limited to blood; tissue repertoires likely differ. Naive subsets typically showed greater estimated richness than memory subsets. It was anticipated that sequencing depth would influence how many clonotypes donors shared.

The V gene is TRBV10-3, the J gene TRBJ2-7, with a possible D match to TRBD2 (7 bases). This clonotype was obtained from a man in his thirties or forties in good health. Sequences were obtained from memory CD4+ T cells sorted from blood. Subset of the sample: CD45RA-negative fraction. This CDR3 reads CAISGGRGAFSYEQYF. The CDR3 coding sequence is TGTGCCATCAGTGGTGGGAGGGGGGCTTTCTCCTACGAGCAGTACTTC.